The TCR beta chain described here comes from a study of cytotoxic CD8 clonotypes in ibrutinib-treated CLL. Overall study context: Responses: about 25 partial, 2 complete; after median roughly 63 months, roughly 14 stayed remitted, around 12 progressed. Overall study findings and caveats: A rise in clonality was seen at ibrutinib response, and a fall back toward baseline was seen at progression. Rare overall, public clonotypes shrank or held steady under therapy.

Note on this clone: Its antigen remains unknown.

A 1 in 200,000 to 1 in 1 million T cell depth was the sequencing target. TCRdb's table, derived via immunoSEQ multiplex PCR, lists solely in-frame clones and lacks some. The repertoire holds 200,000 or so clones, with roughly three quarters as singletons. This sequence originates from a human donor with chronic lymphocytic leukemia. The source was PBMCs, collected after 12 months of ibrutinib treatment.

In nucleotides, the CDR3 is TGTGCCAGCAGTTTCCAGGGCCGGGGGACCATATATTTT. The encoded protein is CASSFQGRGTIYF. The chain couples TRBV2 to TRBJ1-3, with D perhaps matching TRBD1 (5 bases). Per the germline V gene, CDR1 is SNHLY and CDR2 is FYNNEI. V was trimmed by 5 bases and J by 10 bases, leaving 15 bases between them. The CDR3 is 13 residues long.